The clone carrying this T cell receptor (beta chain) was observed a handful of times. Antigen specificity is unknown. TCRdb itself ran the reads through MiXCR, one entry per CDR3 protein. The data show 750,000 to 900,000 distinct CDR3 sequences, 25% to 30% seen once. The sample originates from a study of T cell repertoires in cytomegalovirus infection. Across the whole study: In the study, CMV epitopes included recently identified HLA-C-restricted and well-studied HLA-B-restricted ones. An indication of both CMV infection and matching HLA type came from public TCR beta signatures.

Findings and caveats of the study: The ex vivo response was dominated by HLA-C-restricted CMV-specific TCR beta clonotypes.

Per germline, CDR1 MGHRA and CDR2 YSYEKL. Unmatched junction bases numbered 13, after V lost 0 bases and J lost 4 bases. The CDR3 is 18 residues long. The sample was cultured CD8+ T cells from PBMCs, taken from culture after CMV antigen stimulation. This TCR derives from a human donor in good health (CMV status not recorded). Some clones in this sample may be carry-over from other donors' samples. The rearrangement links TRBV4-1 to TRBJ2-3; 7 bases are shared with TRBD2. CDR3 DNA sequence: TGCGCCAGCAGCCAAGATCGGGTAGGGGCTGGGGGGGCAGATACGCAGTATTTT. Translation gives CASSQDRVGAGGADTQYF.